Given below is one TCR beta chain in context. Its antigen is undetermined. The data were obtained in a study of cytomegalovirus exposure and HLA in healthy donors. Use of 60 Vbeta and 13 Jbeta primers characterized the PCR. TCRdb keeps only in-frame clones here, not all; method: immunoSEQ multiplex PCR. The table records approximately 130,000 clones, about 84% of them present only once. Study results and caveats: A later analysis reported that several of the most significant clusters appeared to be linked to common viral pathogens, among them Epstein-Barr virus. Accurate prediction of most subjects' HLA-A and HLA-B alleles from TCR beta sequences was reported. Near-uniform donor sequencing depth was presumed by presence/absence analyses.

The TCR was taken from a boy younger than 18 in good health and CMV-seronegative. The sequencing sample was made of PBMCs.

The CDR3 here is CASSLQGSTEAFF. The DNA of the CDR3 is TGTGCCAGCAGCTTACAGGGGAGCACTGAAGCTTTCTTT. V gene TRBV7-2 combines with J gene TRBJ1-1; perhaps TRBD1 as D (6 bases). The germline V gene has CDR1 SGHTA and CDR2 FQGNSA. This CDR3 has 13 residues. V lost 2 bases to trimming and J lost 4 bases, with 8 bases between them.